This T cell receptor (beta chain) was identified during a study of T cells in women clearing cervical HPV infection (dated by TCRdb to between 2017 and 2018). General notes on the study: Cases were 20 to 25 women with histologically confirmed HPV16-related CIN3 or worse, including a couple of invasive cancers. An exploratory proof-of-principle case-control study, nested within the Guanacaste HPV Natural History Study in Costa Rica, was conducted to compare TCR repertoires across cervical HPV16 outcomes. Blood from cases was collected at the visit at which the lesion was first identified, whereas blood from controls was collected once infection was no longer detected. Among cases, blood sampling occurred a median of 149 days after lesion detection, with an interquartile range of about 85 to 200 days. Controls were more than 20 women whose single incident HPV16 infection cleared within 12 months without precancer or cancer developing. As quality controls, five blinded duplicates were added to each group, bringing the total to about 60 samples made up of some 50 participants and about ten replicates. The parent cohort enrolled some 10,000 women aged 18 or older in Guanacaste, Costa Rica, during about 1993 to 1995 and followed them for 7 to 8 years. A median age of nearly 35 years was observed in cases versus 38 to 40 in controls, and no significant differences in baseline characteristics were found. HLA typing was available for only a few women, so HLA type could not be excluded as a confounder. Cases and controls were matched on year of sample collection and on age within five years.

Every participant had a single incident cervical HPV16 infection, and prevalent HPV16 infections were excluded. Cervical HPV DNA was detected by MY09/MY11 PCR, and genotyping was performed by dot-blot hybridization. Fifteen mL of heparinized blood were centrifuged, and the buffy coat was aliquoted, frozen at -30°C, then stored at -80°C. QIAGEN kits were used to extract genomic DNA from the buffy coat specimens. TCR beta CDR3 regions were amplified by multiplex PCR using the immunoSEQ assay from an average of roughly 1,100 ng genomic DNA per sample. Primer bias was corrected in the assay by using a complete synthetic TCR repertoire to establish an amplification baseline. The amplicons were sequenced on the Illumina platform. Regarding the original processing steps: Sequences were error-corrected by clustering with frequency ratios and a modified nearest-neighbor algorithm, then analyzed in the immunoSEQ Analyzer with IMGT gene definitions. TCR richness and evenness were averaged over 20 rarefaction repeats at each rarefaction depth, excluding samples with fewer sequences than the depth. V, D and J gene relative abundances were compared between groups with Wilcoxon rank sum tests, applying FDR correction. For the blinded duplicates, the intraclass correlation was 95.6% for TCR richness and averaged about 81% across roughly 69 gene segments. The immuneACCESS repertoire file appears here via TCRdb, limited to in-frame rearrangements. These files lack a portion of the clones; in checked studies, under half of the deficit traces to unresolved V genes, and the cause of the others is not known. V and J calls and clone size are copied from that table; D and trimming were computed from the DNA. The sample has about 14,000 clones on record. The ten most abundant clones make up under 25% of the sample.

Paper-wide results and their limitations: The cross-sectional design could not show whether associations preceded infection or resulted from it; effector/memory subsets and HPV-specific T cells were not isolated. Random forest classifiers combining richness and V gene abundances distinguished cases from controls with an estimated AUC of less than 0.9. Because T-cell numbers per sample were unknown, differences in richness could reflect varying T-cell content rather than repertoire biology. Across sequencing depths, CIN3+ cases showed significantly higher TCR repertoire richness than controls, but evenness did not differ between the groups.

In the case of this clone: There is no known antigen for this receptor.

The source material was blood buffy coat. The receptor was isolated from a woman between 18 and 70 years old with a cervical HPV16 infection that either progressed to CIN3+ or cleared (not recorded which).

The sequenced CDR3 bases are TGTGCCAGCAGTTCGGACAGGGGGCGGACTAATGAAAAA. Translated, it gives CASSSDRGRTNEK. The CDR3, in full, reads CASSSDRGRTNEKLFF. This chain is built from TRBV28 and TRBJ1-4, with TRBD1 identical over 11 junction bases. The DNA ends 3 residues before the CDR3 does, and the rest of the CDR3 is filled in from the germline J gene. Relative to germline, V is missing 4 bases and J is missing 2 bases, with 3 bases of the junction outside any gene match. As encoded in the germline V gene, CDR1 is MDHEN while CDR2 is SYDVKM. The CDR3 measures 16 amino acids from cysteine to phenylalanine. The CDR3 was read in part: 39 bases, with the frame set at base 1.